This T cell receptor (beta chain) originates from a study of cytomegalovirus exposure and HLA in healthy donors (TCRdb year 2017). Study-wide context: An earlier analysis of approximately 590 of the donors reported approximately 290 Gb of sequence data and more than 90 million unique TCR beta sequences from about 179 million T cells. Of the roughly 400 genotyped donors, less than 85% were placed in the genetic ancestry cluster associated with self-reported Caucasian donors. The later analysis used no new phenotypic data to find candidate immune exposures, relying instead on TCR beta sequences and their occurrence across donors. In addition to the first cohort of 666 subjects, a separate validation cohort of about 120 different subjects was used. Among 398 genotyped donors of the cohort, an average of approximately 240,000 unique TCR beta nucleotide sequences were sequenced per donor, about a sixth of them non-productive. Donor age, sex, ethnicity and CMV serostatus were compiled alongside the repertoire data. A later genetic analysis took genome-wide SNP genotypes for about three fifths of the roughly 670 donors and used that subset as a discovery cohort. A later analysis re-examined previously published TCR beta repertoires from several hundred donors and added high-resolution HLA genotyping to investigate patterns of TCR occurrence. To predict cytomegalovirus infection status, the study combined high-throughput TCR immunosequencing, statistical association of individual TCRs with disease status, and machine learning. The number of typed donors differed by locus: roughly 620-630 for A, B, C, DRB1 and DQB1; some 500 for DQA1; around 580 for DPA1; and about 450 for DPB1. Both class I and class II loci were covered by HLA typing, at four-digit resolution. Using immunosequencing, the study profiled T cell repertoires from about 620 subjects and related those repertoires to cytomegalovirus serostatus. In an earlier analysis of roughly 540 of the donors, high-throughput TCR beta sequencing was used to judge whether each TCR beta V gene segment behaved as functional or pseudogenic. Every discovery cohort repertoire had been produced on one sequencing platform. The study was designed to test whether signatures of past pathogen exposure could be identified by cataloging public T cell receptors. An early release covering 500 to 750 HLA-typed donors comprised approximately 300 gigabases of sequencing data and approximately 85 million unique TCR sequences. Because of strong linkage in the cohort, five DR-DQ haplotypes were treated as single units for association and clustering.

A word on this clone: What antigen it recognizes has not been identified. No clone much larger than this one lies a single base away; base qualities are absent.

The germline V end is reduced by 10 bases and the J end by 2 bases; junction bases left unmatched: 6. From the germline V gene, CDR1 is SNHLY and CDR2 is FYNNEI. Measured from the cysteine to the phenylalanine, the CDR3 is 14 residues long. CDR3 DNA only is kept here, 42 bases in frame from base 1. What the study reported, not specific to this receptor: Specific HLA alleles were associated with 18,000 or so TCR beta sequences at a false discovery rate of 0.05 in a later analysis. Linkage disequilibrium might explain the correlated functional status among segregating V segments, but an unknown experimental factor could not be excluded. In the study, around 150 TCR beta chains were listed as associated with cytomegalovirus. Roughly uniform sequencing depth across donors was assumed in presence/absence analyses, although this assumption may not hold. It was suggested by the authors that the approach could potentially be generalized to other disease states and immunological phenotypes. Most TCR sequences were observed very rarely across donors, whereas some public TCRs were present in many individuals. In a later genetic analysis, a missense DCLRE1C variant was associated with V-gene and J-gene trimming of TCR beta chains, and the association was replicated in an independent cohort. Some IMGT-functional V segments, including TRBV6-2 and TRBV6-3, could not be told apart with the 87-base-pair reads, so those segments were excluded. When HLA alleles, especially DR and DQ, strongly co-occurred, attributing TCR associations to individual alleles was difficult. The cohort was sequenced for TCR beta chains only, and without alpha or paired-chain data the features that could be detected were limited. Cytomegalovirus status was reported to be diagnosed by the classifier with high specificity and sensitivity in both the original and validation cohorts. A further reported finding was that TCR beta sequences accurately predicted the HLA-A and HLA-B alleles for most subjects in the first cohort. A later analysis found that TCR association rates varied across HLA loci, with DRB1 alleles showing the most associated TCRs and HLA-C alleles the fewest. Several of the top co-occurrence clusters appeared to be linked to parvovirus B19, influenza, CMV and Epstein-Barr virus, according to a later analysis. A later genetic analysis reported fewer N-insertions in productive TCRs among donors in an Asian-associated ancestry cluster than the roughly 620-donor mean. A cluster of highly shared sequence variants was judged likely to represent a technical artifact of the sequencing pipeline. Most CMV-associated TCR beta chains appeared to be HLA-restricted in a later analysis, and the HLA associations seemed to be driven largely by CMV exposure. Because HLA typing was unavailable for some donors at each locus, only the typed subset was used in association tests. An earlier analysis of 450 to 750 of the donors showed that most TCR beta V segments appeared in productive rearrangements either about 90% or about 30% of the time, which broadly matched IMGT annotations. For the cohort, immune exposure information was limited to CMV serostatus. A few of the identified cytomegalovirus-associated TCR beta chains were confirmed in vitro to be specific for cytomegalovirus antigens. Because counts were too low, seventeen rarely observed V segments, including chromosome 9 orphons, were excluded from the earlier analysis of under 650 of the donors. In a later analysis, HLA-associated TCR beta chains were found to be more clonally expanded and to have lower generation probabilities than equally common non-associated chains.

The library was obtained by the immunoSEQ multiplex PCR assay. For the multiplex PCR, a mixture combining 60 forward primers for TCR Vbeta segments and 13 reverse primers for TCR Jbeta segments was used. The CDR3 region of rearranged TCR beta genes was amplified from genomic DNA with a multiplex PCR assay. The amplified TCR beta libraries were sequenced on the Illumina HiSeq System as 87-base-pair reads. The paper's processing steps were these. Across the 700 or so repertoires, a later analysis counted 80 million or so unique TCR beta chains, some 11 million of which were shared by at least two donors. Raw reads were error-corrected and collapsed into unique sequences with a nearest-neighbor algorithm that merged closely related sequences to remove PCR and sequencing errors. V, D and J gene segments were assigned by aligning CDR3 sequences to IMGT reference sequences. For a sequence to be retained, a match of at least six nucleotides to both a V gene segment and a J gene segment was required. Rearrangements were classified as productive when the CDR3 lacked stop codons and remained in frame with V and J, and all other rearrangements were classified as non-productive. Following IMGT convention, CDR3 was defined as the stretch from the second conserved V-encoded cysteine up to the conserved J-encoded phenylalanine. The earlier analysis of 587 of the donors excluded any sequence lacking an unambiguous match to a single V gene segment. In an earlier analysis of approximately 550 of the donors, V segments were called functional above 56.7% productive rearrangements and were called segregating when the between-donor standard deviation exceeded 5%. A statistical classification framework was built to diagnose cytomegalovirus status from the catalog of TCR beta chain sequences. In a later analysis, V and J genes were assigned by comparing TCR nucleotide sequences against IMGT/GENE-DB human TR gene sequences. In a later analysis, CDR3 sequences and most-parsimonious VDJ recombination scenarios were assigned using the TCRdist pipeline. In a later analysis, each TCR beta chain was defined by its CDR3 amino acid sequence together with its V-gene family, and reads without a unique V-gene family were excluded. As a way to deal with suspected cross-contamination and a sequencing artifact, a later analysis dropped 500 to 700 nucleotide sequences that were highly shared and had low generation probability. In a later analysis, a clonal expansion index was calculated for each public chain from normalized within-repertoire ranks of inferred template counts. In a later analysis, generation probabilities were computed using a VDJ recombination model fitted to out-of-frame rearrangements, and the results were checked against IGoR. Hypergeometric tests were used in a later analysis to score TCR-TCR, TCR-HLA and TCR-CMV co-occurrence, with a repertoire-size bias correction applied to the TCR pairs. A later analysis estimated false discovery rates by permuting HLA or CMV assignments 20 times. In a later analysis, co-occurring TCRs were grouped with DBSCAN, and TCRdist sequence similarity was added when clustering was performed within HLA-allele-positive subsets. Repertoires with fewer than 30,000 or more than 120,000 public chains, plus five repertoires with anomalous nucleotide sharing, were excluded from co-occurrence clustering. TCRdb limited this immuneACCESS table to in-frame rearrangements with V and J called. A share of clones is missing; checked studies link under half to unresolved V genes, and the rest is unexplained. V, J and clone size are those of that table, while D and trimming were read from the DNA. Recorded for this sample are around 130,000 clones; 60% to 85% of them occurred a single time. The ten largest clones add up to approximately 3.1% of the sample.

The cohort comprised 670 or so healthy bone marrow donors. At the time of sampling, every cohort member was nominally healthy, though immune exposures that went unrecorded were likely present. The donor was CMV seronegative and was included in the group of a few hundred seronegative cohort members. A peripheral blood sample was collected from each donor, and TCR beta sequencing was performed on peripheral blood mononuclear cells. The Qiagen DNeasy Blood Extraction Kit was used to extract genomic DNA from the blood cell samples. Sequencing was carried out using PBMCs. The TCR sequence derives from a man aged 25 to 40 in good health and CMV-seronegative. The sequence links TRBV2 to TRBJ1-5; 9 central bases correspond to TRBD1. At the DNA level, the sequence is TGTGCCACACCGGACAGGGGCGGCAATCAGCCCCAGCATTTT. This translates into CATPDRGGNQPQHF.